Reported below is one T cell receptor beta chain. Its antigen is as yet unknown. This sample is part of a study of blood T cells in healthy people across ages. A sample-barcoded 5' primer and a J-beta primer mix were used in a second PCR of about 6 to 12 cycles. TCRdb processed the 5' RACE reads anew with MiXCR; each CDR3 protein has one entry. Among 710,000 or so distinct CDR3 sequences listed, about a fifth were seen once. Study-level points and caveats: As naive T cell percentage varied, TCR beta diversity correlated strongly with it.

The study isolated at least 6.5 million PBMCs from each sample. This CDR3 contains 16 residues. Per the germline V gene, CDR1 is KGHSH and CDR2 is LQKENI. The sequencing sample was made of blood. This receptor was identified in a man in his sixties or seventies in good health. The chain carries TRBV18 and TRBJ2-7; a weak D match, TRBD2 (6 bases). The better agreement between TRBJ2-5 and the DNA end casts doubt on the J call. CDR3 nucleotide sequence: TGTGCCAGCTCAAATATGGAGGGTCGGTTAGGAGAGACCCAGTACTTC. It specifies CASSNMEGRLGETQYF.